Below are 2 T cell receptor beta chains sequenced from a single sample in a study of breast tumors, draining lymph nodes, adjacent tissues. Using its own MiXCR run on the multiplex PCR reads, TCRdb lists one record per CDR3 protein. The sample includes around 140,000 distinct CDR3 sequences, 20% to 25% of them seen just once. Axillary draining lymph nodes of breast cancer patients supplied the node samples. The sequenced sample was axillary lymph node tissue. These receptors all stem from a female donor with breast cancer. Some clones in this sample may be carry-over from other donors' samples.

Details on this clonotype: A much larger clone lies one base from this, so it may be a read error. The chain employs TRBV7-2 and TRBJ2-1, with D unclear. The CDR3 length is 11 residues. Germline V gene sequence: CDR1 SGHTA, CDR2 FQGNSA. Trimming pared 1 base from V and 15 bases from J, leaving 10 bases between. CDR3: CASSLGPRLFF. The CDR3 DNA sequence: TGTGCCAGCAGCTTAGGCCCGAGGCTGTTCTTC.

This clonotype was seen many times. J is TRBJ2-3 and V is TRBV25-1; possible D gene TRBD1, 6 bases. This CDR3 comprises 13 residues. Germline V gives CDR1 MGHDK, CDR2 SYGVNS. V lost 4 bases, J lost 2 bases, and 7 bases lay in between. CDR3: CASSGQDTDTQYF. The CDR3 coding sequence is TGTGCCAGCAGTGGACAGGACACAGATACGCAGTATTTT.